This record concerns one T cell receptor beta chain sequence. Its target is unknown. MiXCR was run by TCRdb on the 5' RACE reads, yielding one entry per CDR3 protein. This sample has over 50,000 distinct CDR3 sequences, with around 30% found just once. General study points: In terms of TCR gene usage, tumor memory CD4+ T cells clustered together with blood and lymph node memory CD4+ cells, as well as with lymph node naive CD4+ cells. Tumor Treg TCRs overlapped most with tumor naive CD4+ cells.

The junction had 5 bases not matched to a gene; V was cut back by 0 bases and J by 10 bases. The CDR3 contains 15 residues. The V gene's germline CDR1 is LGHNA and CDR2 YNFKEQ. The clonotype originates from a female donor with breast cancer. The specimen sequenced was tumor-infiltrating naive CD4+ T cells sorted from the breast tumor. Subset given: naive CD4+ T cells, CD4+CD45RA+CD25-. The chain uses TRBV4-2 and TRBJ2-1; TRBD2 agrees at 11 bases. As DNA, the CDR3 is TGTGCCAGCAGCCAAGATGGAACTAGCGGGAGCGAGCAGTTCTTC. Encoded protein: CASSQDGTSGSEQFF.